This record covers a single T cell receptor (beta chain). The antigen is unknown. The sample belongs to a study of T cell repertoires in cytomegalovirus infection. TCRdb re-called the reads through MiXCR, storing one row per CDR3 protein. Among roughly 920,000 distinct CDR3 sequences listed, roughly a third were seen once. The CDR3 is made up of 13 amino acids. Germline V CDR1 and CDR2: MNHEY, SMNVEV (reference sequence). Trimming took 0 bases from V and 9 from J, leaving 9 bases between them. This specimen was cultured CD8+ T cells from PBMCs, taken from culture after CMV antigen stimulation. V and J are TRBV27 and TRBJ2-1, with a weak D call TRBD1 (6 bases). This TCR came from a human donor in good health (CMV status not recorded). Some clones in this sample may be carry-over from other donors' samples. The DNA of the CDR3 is TGTGCCAGCAGTTTATCGCTCAGGGGTGAGCAGTTCTTC. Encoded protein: CASSLSLRGEQFF.